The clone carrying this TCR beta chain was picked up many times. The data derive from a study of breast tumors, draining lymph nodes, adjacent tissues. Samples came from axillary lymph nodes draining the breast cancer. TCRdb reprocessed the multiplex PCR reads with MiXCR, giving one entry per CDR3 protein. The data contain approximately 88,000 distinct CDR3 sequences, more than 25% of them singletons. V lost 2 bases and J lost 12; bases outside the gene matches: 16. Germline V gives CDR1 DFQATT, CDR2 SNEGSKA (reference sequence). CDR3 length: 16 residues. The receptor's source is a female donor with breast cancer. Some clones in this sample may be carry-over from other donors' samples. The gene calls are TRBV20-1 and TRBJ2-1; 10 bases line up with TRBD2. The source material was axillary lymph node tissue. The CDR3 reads CSARSSGLAATRRQFF. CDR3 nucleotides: TGCAGTGCTAGAAGCTCCGGACTAGCGGCCACCAGGCGGCAGTTCTTC.